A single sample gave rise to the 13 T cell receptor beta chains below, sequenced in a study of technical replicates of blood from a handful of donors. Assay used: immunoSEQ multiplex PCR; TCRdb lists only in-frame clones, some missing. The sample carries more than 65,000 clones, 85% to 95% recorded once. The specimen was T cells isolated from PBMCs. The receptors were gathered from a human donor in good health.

In DNA form, the CDR3 reads TGTGCCAGCAGTCCAACGGACAGATCCCTTTTGGCTTTCTTT. Translating it yields CASSPTDRSLLAFF. The genes are TRBV28 and TRBJ1-1; tentatively, D is TRBD1 (6 bases). The germline CDR1 and CDR2 sequences are MDHEN and SYDVKM. CDR3 length: 14 amino acids. V lost 5 bases, J lost 11 bases, and 21 bases lay in between.

The CDR3 loop reads CASSLMRQGALEQYF. For the CDR3, the DNA is TGTGCCAGCAGCTTAATGAGACAGGGGGCTCTCGAGCAGTACTTC. The chain has TRBV11-2 and TRBJ2-7, with 10 bases that match TRBD1. The CDR3 extends over 15 amino acids. The trim removed 2 bases at V and 6 bases at J, leaving 7 bases unmatched. Germline CDR1 SGHAT, CDR2 FQNNGV.

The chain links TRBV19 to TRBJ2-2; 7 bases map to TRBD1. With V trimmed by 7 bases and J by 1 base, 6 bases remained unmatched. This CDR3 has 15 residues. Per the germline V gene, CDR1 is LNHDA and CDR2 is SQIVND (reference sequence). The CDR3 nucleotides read TGTGCCAGTAATATCGACAGGGAGAACACCGGGGAGCTGTTTTTT. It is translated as CASNIDRENTGELFF.

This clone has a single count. The CDR3 is CASGLVAGDNEQFF. In nucleotides, the CDR3 is TGTGCTAGTGGTTTGGTAGCAGGGGACAATGAGCAGTTCTTC. This sequence joins TRBV12-5 and TRBJ2-1, with a weak D call TRBD1 (6 bases). CDR3 length: 14 amino acids. CDR1 LGHNT and CDR2 FRNRAP come from the germline V gene. With 0 bases removed from V and 5 bases from J, the gap between germline ends came to 8 bases.

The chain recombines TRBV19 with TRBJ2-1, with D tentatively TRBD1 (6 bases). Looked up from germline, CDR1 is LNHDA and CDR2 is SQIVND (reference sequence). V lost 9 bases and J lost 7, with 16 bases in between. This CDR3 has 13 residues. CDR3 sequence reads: CASRPDRTNEQFF. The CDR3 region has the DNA TGTGCCAGCCGCCCTGACAGGACGAATGAGCAGTTCTTC.

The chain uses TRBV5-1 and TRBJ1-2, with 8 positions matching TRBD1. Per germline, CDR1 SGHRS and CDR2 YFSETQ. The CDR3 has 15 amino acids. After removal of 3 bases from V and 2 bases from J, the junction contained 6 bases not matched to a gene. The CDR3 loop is CASSSGQGPNYGYTF. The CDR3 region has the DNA TGCGCCAGCAGCTCCGGACAGGGCCCAAACTATGGCTACACCTTC.

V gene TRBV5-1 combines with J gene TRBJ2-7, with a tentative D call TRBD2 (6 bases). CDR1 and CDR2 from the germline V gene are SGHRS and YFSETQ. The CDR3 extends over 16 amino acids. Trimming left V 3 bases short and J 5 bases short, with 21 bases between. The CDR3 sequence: CASSSGMGGWRNEQYF. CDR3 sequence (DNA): TGCGCCAGCAGCTCGGGGATGGGAGGTTGGAGGAACGAGCAGTACTTC.

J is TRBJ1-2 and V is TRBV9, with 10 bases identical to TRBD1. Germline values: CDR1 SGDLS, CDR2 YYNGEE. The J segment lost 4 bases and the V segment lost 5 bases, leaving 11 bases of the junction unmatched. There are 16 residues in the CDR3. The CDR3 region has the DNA TGTGCCAGCAGGCCTCCGGGACAGGGGTTTCTCTATGGCTACACCTTC. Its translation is CASRPPGQGFLYGYTF.

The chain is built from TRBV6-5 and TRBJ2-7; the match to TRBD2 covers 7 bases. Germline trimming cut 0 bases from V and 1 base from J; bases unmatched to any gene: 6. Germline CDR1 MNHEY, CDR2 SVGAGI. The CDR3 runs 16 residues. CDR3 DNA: TGTGCCAGCAGTTACTCGACGGGGCGGGAGTCCTACGAGCAGTACTTC. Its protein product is CASSYSTGRESYEQYF.

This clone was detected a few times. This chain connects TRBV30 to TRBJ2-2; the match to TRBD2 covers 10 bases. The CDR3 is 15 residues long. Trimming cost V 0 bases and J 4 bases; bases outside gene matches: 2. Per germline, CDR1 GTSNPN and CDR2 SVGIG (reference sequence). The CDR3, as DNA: TGTGCCTGGAGTGTTGAGCGGGAGGGCACCGGGGAGCTGTTTTTT. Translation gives CAWSVEREGTGELFF.

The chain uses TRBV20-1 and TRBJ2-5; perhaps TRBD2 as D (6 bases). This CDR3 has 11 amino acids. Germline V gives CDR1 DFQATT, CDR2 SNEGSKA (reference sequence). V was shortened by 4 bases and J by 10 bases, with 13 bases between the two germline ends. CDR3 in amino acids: CSAILGRNQYF. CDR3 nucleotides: TGCAGTGCTATACTAGGGAGGAACCAGTACTTC.

The CDR3 sequence is CASSRIRGRTYEQYF. The CDR3 DNA follows: TGTGCCAGCAGCCGTATTAGGGGGCGCACCTACGAGCAGTACTTC. The chain combines TRBV7-3 with TRBJ2-7; 7 nucleotides line up with TRBD1. V trimming: 5 bases; J trimming: 2 bases; junction bases outside the gene matches: 9. Germline CDR1 reads SGHTA; CDR2 reads FQGTGA. The CDR3 has 15 amino acids. The full variable domain, rest sourced from reference TRBV7-3 and TRBJ2-7, is GAGVSQTPSNKVTEKGKYVELRCDPISGHTALYWYRQSLGQGPEFLIYFQGTGAADDSGLPNDRFFAVRPEGSVSTLKIQRTERGDSAVYLCASSRIRGRTYEQYFGPGTRLTVT.

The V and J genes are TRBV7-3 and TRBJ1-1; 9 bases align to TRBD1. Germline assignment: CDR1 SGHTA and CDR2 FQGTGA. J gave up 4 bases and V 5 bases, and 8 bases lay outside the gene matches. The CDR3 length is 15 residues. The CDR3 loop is CASSSNTGGLTEAFF. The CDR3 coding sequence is TGTGCCAGCAGCAGCAATACAGGGGGCCTCACTGAAGCTTTCTTT. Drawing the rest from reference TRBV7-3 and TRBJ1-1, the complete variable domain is GAGVSQTPSNKVTEKGKYVELRCDPISGHTALYWYRQSLGQGPEFLIYFQGTGAADDSGLPNDRFFAVRPEGSVSTLKIQRTERGDSAVYLCASSSNTGGLTEAFFGQGTRLTVV.